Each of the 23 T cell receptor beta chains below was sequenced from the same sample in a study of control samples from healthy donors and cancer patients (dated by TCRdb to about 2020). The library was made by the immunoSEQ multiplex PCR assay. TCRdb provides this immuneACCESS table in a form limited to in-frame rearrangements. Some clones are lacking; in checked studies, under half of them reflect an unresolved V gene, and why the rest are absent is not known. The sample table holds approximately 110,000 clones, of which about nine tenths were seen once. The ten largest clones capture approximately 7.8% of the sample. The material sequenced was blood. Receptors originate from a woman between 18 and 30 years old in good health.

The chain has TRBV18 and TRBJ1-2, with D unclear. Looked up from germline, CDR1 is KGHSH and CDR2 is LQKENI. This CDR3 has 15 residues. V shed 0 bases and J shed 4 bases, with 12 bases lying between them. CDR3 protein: CASSPPARGSYGYTF. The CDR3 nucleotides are TGTGCCAGCTCACCACCGGCTCGAGGGTCCTATGGCTACACCTTC.

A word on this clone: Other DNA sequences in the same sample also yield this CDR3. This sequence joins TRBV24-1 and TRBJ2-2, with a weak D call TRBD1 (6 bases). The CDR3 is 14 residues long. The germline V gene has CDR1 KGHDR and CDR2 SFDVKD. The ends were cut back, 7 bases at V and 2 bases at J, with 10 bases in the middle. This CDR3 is CATSPGQNTGELFF. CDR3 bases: TGTGCCACCAGCCCGGGACAAAACACCGGGGAGCTGTTTTTT.

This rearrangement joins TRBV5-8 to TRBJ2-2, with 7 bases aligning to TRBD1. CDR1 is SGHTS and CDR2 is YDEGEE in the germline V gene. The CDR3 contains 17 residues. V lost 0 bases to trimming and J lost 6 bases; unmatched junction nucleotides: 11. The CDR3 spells CASSLAVQGVGSGELFF. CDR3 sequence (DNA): TGTGCCAGCAGCTTGGCCGTGCAGGGGGTTGGGTCCGGGGAGCTGTTTTTT.

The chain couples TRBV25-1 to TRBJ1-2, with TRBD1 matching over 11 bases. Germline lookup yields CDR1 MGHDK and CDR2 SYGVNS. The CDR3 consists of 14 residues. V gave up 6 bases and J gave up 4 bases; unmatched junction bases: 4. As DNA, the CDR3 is TGTGCCAGCAGAGGACAGGGGGCGGGCTATGGCTACACCTTC. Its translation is CASRGQGAGYGYTF.

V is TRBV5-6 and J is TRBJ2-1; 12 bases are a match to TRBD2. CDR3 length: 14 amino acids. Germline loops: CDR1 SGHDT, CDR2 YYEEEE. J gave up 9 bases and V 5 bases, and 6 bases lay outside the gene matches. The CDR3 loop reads CASSLTSGSTEQFF. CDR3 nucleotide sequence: TGTGCCAGCAGTTTGACTAGCGGGAGCACTGAGCAGTTCTTC.

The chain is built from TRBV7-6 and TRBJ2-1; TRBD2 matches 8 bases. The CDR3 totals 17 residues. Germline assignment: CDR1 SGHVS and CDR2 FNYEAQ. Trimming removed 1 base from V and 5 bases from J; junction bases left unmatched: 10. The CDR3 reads CASSLGRGGRFHNEQFF. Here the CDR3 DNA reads TGTGCCAGCAGCTTAGGGAGGGGCGGGAGGTTCCACAATGAGCAGTTCTTC.

CDR3 coding DNA: TGCGCCAGCAGCTTTGGGGGCGCCTACTATGGCTACACCTTC. This codes for CASSFGGAYYGYTF. This rearrangement joins TRBV5-1 to TRBJ1-2; weak D call: TRBD1 (6 bases). V lost 2 bases and J 3 bases, leaving 11 bases between the germline ends. CDR1 and CDR2 from the germline V gene are SGHRS and YFSETQ. The CDR3 has 14 amino acids.

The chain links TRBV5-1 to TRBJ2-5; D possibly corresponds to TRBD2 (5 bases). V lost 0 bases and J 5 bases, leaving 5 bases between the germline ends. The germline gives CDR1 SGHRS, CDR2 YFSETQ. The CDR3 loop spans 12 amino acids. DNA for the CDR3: TGCGCCAGCAGCTTGGCTAGCGAGACCCAGTACTTC. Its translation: CASSLASETQYF.

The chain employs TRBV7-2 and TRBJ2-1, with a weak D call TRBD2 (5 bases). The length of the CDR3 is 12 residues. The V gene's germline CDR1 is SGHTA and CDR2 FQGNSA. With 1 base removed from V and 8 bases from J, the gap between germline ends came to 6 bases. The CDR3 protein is CASSLGGYEQFF. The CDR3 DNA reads TGTGCCAGCAGCTTAGGAGGGTATGAGCAGTTCTTC.

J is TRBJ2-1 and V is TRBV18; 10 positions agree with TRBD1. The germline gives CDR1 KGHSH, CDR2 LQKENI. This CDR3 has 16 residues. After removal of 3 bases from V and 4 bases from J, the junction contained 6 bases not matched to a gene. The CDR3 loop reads CASSPPGQGLYNEQFF. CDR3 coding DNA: TGTGCCAGCTCACCCCCGGGACAGGGGCTATACAATGAGCAGTTCTTC.

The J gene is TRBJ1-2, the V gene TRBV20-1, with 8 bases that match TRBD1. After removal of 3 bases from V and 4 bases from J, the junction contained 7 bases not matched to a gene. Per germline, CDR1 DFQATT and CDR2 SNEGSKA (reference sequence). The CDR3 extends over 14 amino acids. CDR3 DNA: TGCAGTGCTAGTACAAGGACAGGGCGCTATGGCTACACCTTC. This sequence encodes CSASTRTGRYGYTF.

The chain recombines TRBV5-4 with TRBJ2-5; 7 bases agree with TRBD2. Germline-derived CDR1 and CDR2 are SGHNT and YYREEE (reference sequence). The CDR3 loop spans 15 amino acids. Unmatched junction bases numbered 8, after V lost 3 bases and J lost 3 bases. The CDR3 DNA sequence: TGTGCCAGCAGCTACCAAAGCGGGGCTAAAGAGACCCAGTACTTC. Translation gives CASSYQSGAKETQYF.

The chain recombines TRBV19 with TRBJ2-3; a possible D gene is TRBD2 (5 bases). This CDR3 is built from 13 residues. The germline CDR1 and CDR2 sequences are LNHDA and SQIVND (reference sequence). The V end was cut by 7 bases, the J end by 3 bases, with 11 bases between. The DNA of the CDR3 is TGTGCCAGTACTGGAGAGGGAACAGATACGCAGTATTTT. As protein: CASTGEGTDTQYF.

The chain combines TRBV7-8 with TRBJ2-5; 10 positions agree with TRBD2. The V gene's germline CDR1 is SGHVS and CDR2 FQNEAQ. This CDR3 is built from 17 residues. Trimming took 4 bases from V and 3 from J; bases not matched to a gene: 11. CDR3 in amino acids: CASSSPAGLARKETQYF. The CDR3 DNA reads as TGTGCCAGCAGCTCCCCAGCGGGACTAGCGAGAAAAGAGACCCAGTACTTC. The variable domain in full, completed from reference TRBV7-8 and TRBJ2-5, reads GAGVSQSPRYKVAKRGQDVALRCDPISGHVSLFWYQQALGQGPEFLTYFQNEAQLDKSGLPSDRFFAERPEGSVSTLKIQRTQQEDSAVYLCASSSPAGLARKETQYFGPGTRLLVL.

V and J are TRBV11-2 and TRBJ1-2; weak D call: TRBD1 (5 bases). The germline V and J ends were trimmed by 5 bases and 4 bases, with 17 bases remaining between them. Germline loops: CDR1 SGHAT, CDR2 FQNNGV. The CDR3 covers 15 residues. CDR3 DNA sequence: TGTGCCAGCAGCCATACACCGGGACGGGGCTATGGCTACACCTTC. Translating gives CASSHTPGRGYGYTF.

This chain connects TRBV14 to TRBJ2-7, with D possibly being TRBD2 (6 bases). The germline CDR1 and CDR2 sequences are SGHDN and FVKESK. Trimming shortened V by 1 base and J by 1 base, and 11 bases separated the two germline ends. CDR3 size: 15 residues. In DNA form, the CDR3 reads TGTGCCAGCAGCCAAGGACTAGGGATTTCCTACGAGCAGTACTTC. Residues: CASSQGLGISYEQYF.

CDR3 in DNA: TGTGCCAGCAGCTTGGGCGGGGTGGGCTCCTACGAGCAGTACTTC. Its translation is CASSLGGVGSYEQYF. The rearrangement uses TRBV7-2 and TRBJ2-7; D perhaps matches TRBD2 (6 bases). Per germline, CDR1 SGHTA and CDR2 FQGNSA. The V end lost 3 bases, the J end lost 0 bases, and 12 bases lay between the germline ends. This CDR3 comprises 15 residues.

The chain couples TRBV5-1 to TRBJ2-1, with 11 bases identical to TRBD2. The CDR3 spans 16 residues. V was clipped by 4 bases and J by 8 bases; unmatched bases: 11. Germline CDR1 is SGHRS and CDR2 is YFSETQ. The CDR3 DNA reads TGCGCCAGCAGCCCTCCCACTAGCGGGAGAGGGGATGAGCAGTTCTTC. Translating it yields CASSPPTSGRGDEQFF.

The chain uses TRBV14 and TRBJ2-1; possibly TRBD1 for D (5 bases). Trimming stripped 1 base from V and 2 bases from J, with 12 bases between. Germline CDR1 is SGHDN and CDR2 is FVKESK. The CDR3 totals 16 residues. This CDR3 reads CASSQAALGAYNEQFF. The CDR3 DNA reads TGTGCCAGCAGCCAAGCGGCTCTAGGGGCCTACAATGAGCAGTTCTTC. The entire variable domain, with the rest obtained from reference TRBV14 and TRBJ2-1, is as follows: EAGVTQFPSHSVIEKGQTVTLRCDPISGHDNLYWYRRVMGKEIKFLLHFVKESKQDESGMPNNRFLAERTGGTYSTLKVQPAELEDSGVYFCASSQAALGAYNEQFFGPGTRLTVL.

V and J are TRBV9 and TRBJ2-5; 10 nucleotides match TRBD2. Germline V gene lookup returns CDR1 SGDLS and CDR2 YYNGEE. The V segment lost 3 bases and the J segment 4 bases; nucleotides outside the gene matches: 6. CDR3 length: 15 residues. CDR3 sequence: CASSGSGGLGETQYF. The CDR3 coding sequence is TGTGCCAGCAGCGGTAGCGGGGGGCTGGGAGAGACCCAGTACTTC.

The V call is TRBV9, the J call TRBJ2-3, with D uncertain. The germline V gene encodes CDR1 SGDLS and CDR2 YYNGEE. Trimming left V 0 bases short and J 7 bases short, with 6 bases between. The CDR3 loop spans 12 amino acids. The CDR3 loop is CASSVVGNTQYF. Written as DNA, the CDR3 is TGTGCCAGCAGCGTAGTAGGAAATACGCAGTATTTT.

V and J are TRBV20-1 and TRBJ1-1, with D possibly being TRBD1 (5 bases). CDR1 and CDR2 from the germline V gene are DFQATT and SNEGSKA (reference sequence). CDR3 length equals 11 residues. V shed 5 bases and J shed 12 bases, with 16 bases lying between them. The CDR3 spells CSASGPQDPFF. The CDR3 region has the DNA TGCAGTGCTTCGGGACCCCAGGACCCTTTCTTT.

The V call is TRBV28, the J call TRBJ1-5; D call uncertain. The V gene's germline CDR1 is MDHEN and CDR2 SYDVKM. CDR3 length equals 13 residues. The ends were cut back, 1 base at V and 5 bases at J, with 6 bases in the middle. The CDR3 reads CASSLLMDQPQHF. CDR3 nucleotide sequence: TGTGCCAGCAGTTTATTAATGGATCAGCCCCAGCATTTT. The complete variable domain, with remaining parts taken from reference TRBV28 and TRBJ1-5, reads DVKVTQSSRYLVKRTGEKVFLECVQDMDHENMFWYRQDPGLGLRLIYFSYDVKMKEKGDIPEGYSVSREKKERFSLILESASTNQTSMYLCASSLLMDQPQHFGDGTRLSIL.